One and the same sample provided the 24 T cell receptor beta chains below, sequenced in a study of response to subunit inactivated influenza vaccine (dated by TCRdb to 2016 to 2018). The time point label for this specimen denotes: 45 to 50 days after influenza vaccine administration. Library preparation used RT-PCR. This sample was sequenced with an Illumina HiSeq 2500. TCRdb redid the processing of the public reads, applying fastp at Q25 and MiXCR, and retained in-frame beta chains. Rows with one shared CDR3 protein collapse into an entry with the most common genes and DNA. Across this sample there are about 500,000 distinct CDR3 sequences, with under 15% seen only once. Around 13% of the sample is taken by the ten largest. Here the sequenced sample was PBMCs from blood, taken 40 to 50 days after vaccination. The source is a man aged 50-59 years who received an inactivated influenza vaccine. Donor details come from another sample of the same person, matched by shared clones.

This chain joins TRBV18 and TRBJ2-6; D call uncertain. V gave up 3 bases and J gave up 0 bases, with 9 bases separating them. Germline loops: CDR1 KGHSH, CDR2 LQKENI. The CDR3 is 16 residues long. The CDR3 spells CASSPSRSSGANVLTF. CDR3 in DNA: TGTGCCAGCTCACCTTCCCGGTCCTCTGGGGCCAACGTCCTGACTTTC.

V usage is TRBV6-2 or TRBV6-3 and J usage is TRBJ1-5; 7 bases agree with TRBD1. The V and J ends lost 5 bases and 2 bases, in that order; junction bases with no gene match: 6. Looked up from germline, CDR1 is MNHEY and CDR2 is SVGEGT. This CDR3 contains 15 residues. The CDR3 spells CASSRRTGRNQPQHF. In DNA, the CDR3 is TGTGCCAGCAGTCGACGGACAGGCCGCAATCAGCCCCAGCATTTT.

The chain recombines TRBV20-1 with TRBJ2-7; D ambiguous. Between the trimmed V and J ends, which lost 1 base and 2 bases, there was a span of 9 bases. This CDR3 spans 13 amino acids. The V gene's germline CDR1 is DFQATT and CDR2 SNEGSKA (reference sequence). Here the CDR3 DNA reads TGCAGTGCTAGAGGGACGGCCACCTACGAGCAGTACTTC. Translating gives CSARGTATYEQYF.

This clonotype has more than one count but fewer than ten. As DNA, the CDR3 is TGTGCCAGCAGTTCGTGGAAGGGCGACTATGGCTACACCTTC. This encodes CASSSWKGDYGYTF. The chain recombines TRBV27 with TRBJ1-2; the D is unclear. Germline V gene sequence: CDR1 MNHEY, CDR2 SMNVEV (reference sequence). The length of the CDR3 is 14 residues. The V and J ends lost 4 bases and 3 bases respectively, with 12 bases between them.

This clonotype was seen more than once but under ten times. The chain is built from TRBV7-2 and TRBJ2-3, with 7 bases fitting TRBD1. CDR3 length: 15 amino acids. Looked up from germline, CDR1 is SGHTA and CDR2 is FQGNSA. Trimming removed 2 bases from V and 1 base from J; junction bases left unmatched: 3. CDR3 residues: CASSLTGVRTDTQYF. The CDR3 DNA reads as TGTGCCAGCAGCTTAACAGGGGTGCGCACAGATACGCAGTATTTT.

The chain joins TRBV27 to TRBJ2-2, with TRBD1 identical over 8 bases. V dropped 6 bases and J dropped 5; count of bases not matched to a gene: 5. Germline V gives CDR1 MNHEY, CDR2 SMNVEV (reference sequence). The CDR3 loop spans 14 amino acids. The CDR3 DNA is TGTGCCAGCAGAGGACAGGGTAGGACCGGGGAGCTGTTTTTT. It translates to CASRGQGRTGELFF.

This clonotype came up many times. The chain carries TRBV10-3 and TRBJ2-6; D unclear. V lost 10 bases to trimming and J lost 0 bases, with 10 bases between them. Germline lookup yields CDR1 ENHRY and CDR2 SYGVKD. The CDR3 has 14 amino acids. CDR3 bases: TGTGCCACCCAAACGAGCTCTGGGGCCAACGTCCTGACTTTC. This codes for CATQTSSGANVLTF.

There are a few counts of this clonotype. J is TRBJ2-7 and V is TRBV4-1, with D possibly TRBD1 on 6 matching bases. This CDR3 is 15 amino acids long. The ends were cut back, 0 bases at V and 3 bases at J, with 12 bases in the middle. The V gene's germline CDR1 is MGHRA and CDR2 YSYEKL. CDR3 sequence: CASSQDPGQDYEQYF. Written as DNA, the CDR3 is TGCGCCAGCAGCCAAGATCCGGGACAAGACTACGAGCAGTACTTC.

The table lists this clonotype with many counts. This chain connects TRBV4-3 to TRBJ1-4; unclear D gene. This CDR3 region has 12 residues. Per germline, CDR1 LGHNA and CDR2 YSLEER. V was shortened by 0 bases and J by 8 bases, with 4 bases between the two germline ends. The CDR3: CASSQDGEKLFF. Written as DNA, the CDR3 is TGCGCCAGCAGCCAAGATGGGGAAAAACTGTTTTTT.

This sequence joins TRBV24-1 and TRBJ2-3; D gene uncertain. The germline V gene encodes CDR1 KGHDR and CDR2 SFDVKD. The CDR3 totals 13 residues. Between the trimmed V and J ends, which lost 5 bases and 0 bases, there was a span of 5 bases. The CDR3 region is CATSAMSTDTQYF. The CDR3 coding sequence is TGTGCCACCAGTGCTATGAGCACAGATACGCAGTATTTT.

This clonotype appeared a few times. The V and J genes are TRBV12-3 or TRBV12-4 and TRBJ2-3; possibly TRBD1 or TRBD2 for D (6 bases each). The CDR3 has 18 residues. Trimming pared 2 bases from V and 2 bases from J, leaving 20 bases between. This CDR3 is CASSLRGTYKYPTDTQYF. DNA of the CDR3: TGTGCCAGCAGTTTAAGGGGGACTTACAAGTACCCCACAGATACGCAGTATTTT.

This clonotype was counted many times. CDR3 residues: CASSLGLSGELFF. The CDR3 DNA follows: TGTGCCAGCAGCCTAGGCCTATCCGGGGAGCTGTTTTTT. The chain couples TRBV12-3 or TRBV12-4 to TRBJ2-2; the D is unclear. Trimming pared 6 bases from V and 6 bases from J, leaving 11 bases between. This CDR3 has 13 amino acids.

V and J are TRBV7-3 and TRBJ2-5; 9 bases are a match to TRBD1. CDR1 is SGHTA and CDR2 is FQGTGA in the germline V gene. J gave up 8 bases and V 4 bases, and 8 bases lay outside the gene matches. The length of the CDR3 is 14 residues. The CDR3: CASSSQGAGGTQYF. The CDR3, as DNA: TGTGCCAGCAGCTCACAGGGGGCCGGTGGAACCCAGTACTTC.

This clonotype was picked up many times. The chain combines TRBV7-2 with TRBJ2-5; no firm D call. The CDR3 has 13 amino acids. V was shortened by 2 bases and J by 4 bases, with 8 bases between the two germline ends. Germline V gives CDR1 SGHTA, CDR2 FQGNSA. For the CDR3, the DNA is TGTGCCAGCAGCTTACAAGGGTTAGAGACCCAGTACTTC. As protein: CASSLQGLETQYF.

The chain links TRBV11-1 to TRBJ2-1, with 8 bases aligning to TRBD2. From germline, CDR1 is SGHAT and CDR2 FQDESV (reference sequence). This CDR3 is built from 15 residues. V lost 2 bases, J lost 3 bases, and 3 bases stayed unmatched. This CDR3 is CASSLTLADYNEQFF. The DNA for the CDR3 is TGTGCCAGCAGCTTAACACTAGCGGACTACAATGAGCAGTTCTTC.

This clonotype has a handful of counts. The gene calls are TRBV20-1 and TRBJ2-7; 9 nucleotides agree with TRBD2. The germline V gene encodes CDR1 DFQATT and CDR2 SNEGSKA (reference sequence). Trimming took 1 base from V and 0 from J; bases not matched to a gene: 4. The CDR3 length is 15 residues. The CDR3 nucleotides read TGCAGTGCTAGAGCTCAGCGGGAGGCCTCCTACGAGCAGTACTTC. It yields the protein CSARAQREASYEQYF.

The chain has TRBV20-1 and TRBJ2-3; unclear D gene. V shed 0 bases and J shed 6 bases, with 10 bases lying between them. The CDR3 totals 13 residues. Germline CDR1 and CDR2: DFQATT and SNEGSKA (reference sequence). The chain's CDR3 is CSARDFPDDTQYF. CDR3 DNA sequence: TGCAGTGCTAGAGATTTCCCTGACGATACGCAGTATTTT.

The chain is built from TRBV5-1 and TRBJ1-6; TRBD1 agrees at 7 bases. The germline gives CDR1 SGHRS, CDR2 YFSETQ. The trim removed 0 bases at V and 7 bases at J, leaving 4 bases unmatched. The CDR3 length is 15 residues. As DNA, the CDR3 is TGCGCCAGCAGCTTGGCCCCGACAGGGAATTCACCCCTCCACTTT. Protein product: CASSLAPTGNSPLHF.

The gene calls are TRBV20-1 and TRBJ2-1; 16 bases line up with TRBD2. The CDR3 is 14 residues long. V was clipped by 6 bases and J by 8 bases; unmatched bases: 4. Germline CDR1 reads DFQATT; CDR2 reads SNEGSKA (reference sequence). The chain's CDR3 is CSATGLAGGDEQFF. CDR3 bases: TGCAGTGCAACGGGACTAGCGGGAGGGGATGAGCAGTTCTTC.

This clonotype was seen many times. This chain uses TRBV29-1 with TRBJ2-3, with 9 bases lining up with TRBD1. The CDR3 extends over 12 amino acids. The junction had 2 bases not matched to a gene; V was cut back by 7 bases and J by 3 bases. Germline CDR1 SQVTM, CDR2 ANQGSEA. The CDR3 sequence: CSGGQGTDTQYF. CDR3 sequence (DNA): TGCAGCGGAGGACAGGGGACAGATACGCAGTATTTT.

The gene calls are TRBV3-1 and TRBJ2-1, with 10 bases identical to TRBD2. CDR1 and CDR2 from the germline V gene are LGHDT and YNNKEL (reference sequence). The CDR3 totals 15 residues. J gave up 10 bases and V 4 bases, and 10 bases lay outside the gene matches. CDR3 in amino acids: CASSPASGGAGEQFF. The CDR3 bases are TGTGCCAGCAGCCCCGCAAGCGGGGGGGCTGGAGAGCAGTTCTTC.

This clonotype was found a few times. This chain links TRBV4-3 with TRBJ2-1; D gene unclear. The CDR3 runs 14 residues. The germline CDR1 and CDR2 sequences are LGHNA and YSLEER. Trimming cost V 1 base and J 3 bases, with 7 bases left between them. CDR3 DNA sequence: TGCGCCAGCAGCCAAGTTACAGACTACAATGAGCAGTTCTTC. As protein: CASSQVTDYNEQFF.

The J gene is TRBJ2-3, the V gene TRBV9; 11 bases agree with TRBD1. V dropped 3 bases and J dropped 6; count of bases not matched to a gene: 9. The CDR3 is 16 amino acids. From germline, CDR1 is SGDLS and CDR2 YYNGEE. The CDR3 sequence is CASSGAGTGGPDTQYF. CDR3 sequence (DNA): TGTGCCAGCAGCGGCGCCGGGACAGGGGGTCCCGATACGCAGTATTTT. Complete variable domain (other parts from reference TRBV9 and TRBJ2-3): DSGVTQTPKHLITATGQRVTLRCSPRSGDLSVYWYQQSLDQGLQFLIQYYNGEERAKGNILERFSAQQFPDLHSELNLSSLELGDSALYFCASSGAGTGGPDTQYFGPGTRLTVL.

This clonotype was recorded at least ten times. This chain connects TRBV6-5 to TRBJ1-1; maybe TRBD1 (6 bases). The germline gives CDR1 MNHEY, CDR2 SVGAGI. V lost 0 bases, J lost 4 bases, and 6 bases lay in between. The CDR3 loop spans 13 amino acids. In nucleotides, the CDR3 is TGTGCCAGCAGTTACTCGGGGGCCACTGAAGCTTTCTTT. This codes for CASSYSGATEAFF.